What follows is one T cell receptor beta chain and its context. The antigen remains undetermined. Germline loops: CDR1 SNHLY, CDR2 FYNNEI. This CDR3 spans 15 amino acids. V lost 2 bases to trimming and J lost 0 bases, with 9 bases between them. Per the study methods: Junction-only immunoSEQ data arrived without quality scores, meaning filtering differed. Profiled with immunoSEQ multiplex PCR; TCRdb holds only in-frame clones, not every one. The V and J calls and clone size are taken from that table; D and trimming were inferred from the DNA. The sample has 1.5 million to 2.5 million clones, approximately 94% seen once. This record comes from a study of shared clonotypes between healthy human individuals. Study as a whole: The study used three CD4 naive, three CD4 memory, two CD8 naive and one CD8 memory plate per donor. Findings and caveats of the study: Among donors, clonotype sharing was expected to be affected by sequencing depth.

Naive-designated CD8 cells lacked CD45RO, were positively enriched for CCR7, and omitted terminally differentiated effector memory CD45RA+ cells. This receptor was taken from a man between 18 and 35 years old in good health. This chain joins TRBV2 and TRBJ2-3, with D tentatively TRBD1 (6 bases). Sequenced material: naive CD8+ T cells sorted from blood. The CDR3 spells CASSEPGASTDTQYF. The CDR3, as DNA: TGTGCCAGCAGTGAACCAGGGGCTAGCACAGATACGCAGTATTTT.